These 20 T cell receptor beta chains originate from one sample sequenced in a study of blood T cell repertoires in COVID-19. The protocol was immunoSEQ multiplex PCR, while the TCRdb copy is restricted to in-frame clones and leaves out a portion. Here the sample spans hundreds of thousands of clones, more than 70% being singletons. The sample taken for sequencing was PBMCs or T cells enriched from blood (not recorded which). The receptors come from a man aged 40-55 years in a cohort exposed to, infected with or recovered from COVID-19 (not recorded which).

This clone has just a few counts. The chain has TRBV30 and TRBJ1-2, with 7 bases lining up with TRBD1. Per the germline V gene, CDR1 is GTSNPN and CDR2 is SVGIG (reference sequence). V lost 0 bases and J lost 8; bases outside the gene matches: 12. The CDR3 totals 15 residues. DNA of the CDR3: TGTGCCTGGAGTGTCCAGACAGGGTATAGCATAGGCTACACCTTC. This translates into CAWSVQTGYSIGYTF.

This clone appeared a few times. This chain links TRBV2 with TRBJ1-5, with 7 positions matching TRBD1. This CDR3 region has 16 residues. J gave up 7 bases and V 4 bases, and 13 bases lay outside the gene matches. Germline-derived CDR1 and CDR2 are SNHLY and FYNNEI. For the CDR3, the DNA is TGTGCCAGCAGTGGCCAGACAGGGTCTATAGGACAGCCCCAGCATTTT. This gives the protein CASSGQTGSIGQPQHF.

The chain links TRBV5-6 to TRBJ2-2; TRBD1 might be the D (6 bases). CDR3 length: 16 residues. The V gene lost 6 bases and the J gene lost 0 bases, with 15 bases spanning the gap. Germline V gives CDR1 SGHDT, CDR2 YYEEEE. This chain's CDR3 is CASIRWRTANTGELFF. In DNA, the CDR3 is TGTGCCAGCATACGGTGGAGGACAGCGAACACCGGGGAGCTGTTTTTT.

The chain combines TRBV10-2 with TRBJ2-2; 11 bases line up with TRBD2. Per the germline V gene, CDR1 is WSHSY and CDR2 is SAAADI. The CDR3 length is 15 residues. V was clipped by 7 bases and J by 7 bases; unmatched bases: 8. In nucleotides, the CDR3 is TGCGCCAGCACAACTAGCGGGAGTGGGCTCGGGGAGCTGTTTTTT. Protein: CASTTSGSGLGELFF.

This chain connects TRBV27 to TRBJ1-1; 8 bases are a match to TRBD1. V was clipped by 6 bases and J by 0 bases; unmatched bases: 3. Per the germline V gene, CDR1 is MNHEY and CDR2 is SMNVEV (reference sequence). This CDR3 has 14 amino acids. The CDR3 loop is CASSRQGMNTEAFF. The CDR3 DNA follows: TGTGCCAGCAGCCGACAGGGGATGAACACTGAAGCTTTCTTT.

The chain carries TRBV6-5 and TRBJ2-6, with D perhaps matching TRBD1 (5 bases). Germline loops: CDR1 MNHEY, CDR2 SVGAGI. The germline V and J ends were trimmed by 6 bases and 0 bases, with 9 bases remaining between them. The CDR3 extends over 15 amino acids. The CDR3 loop reads CASRSDSSGANVLTF. CDR3 DNA sequence: TGTGCCAGCAGATCAGACAGCTCTGGGGCCAACGTCCTGACTTTC.

A word on this clone: Other DNA variants within this sample encode the same CDR3. The genes are TRBV18 and TRBJ2-7, with 11 bases identical to TRBD2. Looked up from germline, CDR1 is KGHSH and CDR2 is LQKENI. The CDR3 is made up of 15 amino acids. V shed 2 bases and J 4 bases; nucleotides not matched to a gene: 4. Here the CDR3 reads CASSPGTSGSYEQYF. As DNA, the CDR3 is TGTGCCAGCTCACCAGGCACTAGCGGGAGTTACGAGCAGTACTTC.

This clone showed up just a few times. The junction shows a germline mismatch at one end, possibly a read error. In nucleotides, the CDR3 is TGTGCCAGTAGCATAGGGCGGACAGGGGTTTATGGCTACACCTTC. It codes for CASSIGRTGVYGYTF. The chain is built from TRBV19 and TRBJ1-2; 9 bases align to TRBD1. The germline V gene encodes CDR1 LNHDA and CDR2 SQIVND (reference sequence). This CDR3 has 15 residues.

The CDR3 loop is CASSLTSGNTIYF. The CDR3 DNA reads TGTGCCAGCAGCCTAACCTCTGGAAACACCATATATTTT. The chain recombines TRBV7-2 with TRBJ1-3; no reliable D call. V lost 5 bases and J lost 0, with 5 bases in between. The CDR3 has 13 residues. Germline-derived CDR1 and CDR2 are SGHTA and FQGNSA.

This clone was recorded only once. The J gene is TRBJ1-4, the V gene TRBV9; 7 bases fit TRBD1. In germline, CDR1 is SGDLS, CDR2 YYNGEE. Losses at the gene ends were 2 bases for V and 3 bases for J; bases not matched to a gene: 4. The CDR3 contains 15 residues. This CDR3 is CASSVQTGANEKLFF. CDR3 coding DNA: TGTGCCAGCAGCGTCCAAACAGGGGCTAATGAAAAACTGTTTTTT.

V is TRBV10-3 and J is TRBJ2-7; TRBD2 matches 13 bases. V trimming: 8 bases; J trimming: 5 bases; junction bases outside the gene matches: 9. Germline V gene lookup returns CDR1 ENHRY and CDR2 SYGVKD. The CDR3 has 15 amino acids. The chain's CDR3 is CAIGQGTSGKDEQYF. Here the CDR3 DNA reads TGTGCCATCGGACAGGGGACTAGCGGGAAGGACGAGCAGTACTTC.

This sequence joins TRBV24-1 and TRBJ2-2; D may be TRBD2 (5 bases). The germline CDR1 and CDR2 sequences are KGHDR and SFDVKD. Trimming shortened V by 9 bases and J by 0 bases, and 10 bases separated the two germline ends. The length of the CDR3 is 14 residues. The CDR3 spells CATGGGTNTGELFF. The CDR3 nucleotides are TGTGCCACCGGAGGCGGAACGAACACCGGGGAGCTGTTTTTT.

V and J are TRBV19 and TRBJ2-1; TRBD2 might be the D (6 bases). The CDR3 length is 12 residues. V gave up 8 bases and J gave up 10 bases, with 15 bases separating them. Germline V lookup: CDR1 LNHDA, CDR2 SQIVND (reference sequence). The CDR3 DNA sequence: TGTGCCAGTCACAGCGGGCGAGGGGAGCAGTTCTTC. It yields the protein CASHSGRGEQFF.

The genes are TRBV5-4 and TRBJ2-7; TRBD1 agrees at 9 bases. The ends lost 2 bases at V and 3 bases at J; junction bases unmatched: 3. CDR3 length: 14 amino acids. CDR1 and CDR2 from the germline V gene are SGHNT and YYREEE (reference sequence). Written as DNA, the CDR3 is TGTGCCAGCAGCTTTCCGGGACAGGGCTACGAGCAGTACTTC. It is translated as CASSFPGQGYEQYF. Combining the CDR3 with reference TRBV5-4 and TRBJ2-7 gives the whole variable domain ETGVTQSPTHLIKTRGQQVTLRCSSQSGHNTVSWYQQALGQGPQFIFQYYREEENGRGNFPPRFSGLQFPNYSSELNVNALELDDSALYLCASSFPGQGYEQYFGPGTRLTVT.

The chain combines TRBV28 with TRBJ2-1; TRBD2 is a possible D gene (6 bases). The germline V and J ends were trimmed by 6 bases and 3 bases, with 15 bases remaining between them. CDR3 size: 15 residues. Germline CDR1 MDHEN, CDR2 SYDVKM. CDR3 sequence reads: CASRSGPGGYNEQFF. The CDR3 region has the DNA TGTGCCAGCAGAAGCGGGCCTGGGGGCTACAATGAGCAGTTCTTC.

This chain uses TRBV19 with TRBJ2-2, with 9 positions matching TRBD1. The CDR3 spans 16 residues. From germline, CDR1 is LNHDA and CDR2 SQIVND (reference sequence). The V and J ends lost 6 bases and 16 bases, in that order; junction bases with no gene match: 21. CDR3 amino acids: CASSEKQGAADGVRFF. The CDR3 nucleotides read TGTGCCAGTAGCGAAAAACAGGGGGCGGCGGACGGAGTTCGGTTTTTT.

The V and J genes are TRBV30 and TRBJ2-7; 9 positions agree with TRBD1. Looked up from germline, CDR1 is GTSNPN and CDR2 is SVGIG (reference sequence). CDR3 length: 12 amino acids. CDR3 DNA: TGTGCGTATGGGACAGGGAACTACGAGCAGTACTTC. Translating it yields CAYGTGNYEQYF.

The rearrangement joins TRBV5-4 to TRBJ2-1; 8 bases line up with TRBD1. The trim removed 4 bases at V and 6 bases at J, leaving 9 bases unmatched. Per germline, CDR1 SGHNT and CDR2 YYREEE (reference sequence). This CDR3 spans 15 amino acids. Written as DNA, the CDR3 is TGTGCCAGCAGCCAAGGACAGGGAGGCATCAATGAGCAGTTCTTC. Its translation is CASSQGQGGINEQFF.

The rearrangement uses TRBV28 and TRBJ2-3, with a possible D match to TRBD1 (6 bases). V lost 8 bases to trimming and J lost 5 bases, with 11 bases between them. The length of the CDR3 is 12 residues. Germline V gene data show CDR1 as MDHEN and CDR2 as SYDVKM. CDR3 sequence reads: CASGQGIDTQYF. CDR3 bases: TGTGCCAGCGGTCAGGGGATAGATACGCAGTATTTT.

V usage is TRBV2 and J usage is TRBJ2-3; 9 bases match TRBD2. This CDR3 has 14 residues. V was pared by 6 bases and J by 4 bases, with 5 bases of the junction left unmatched. Per germline, CDR1 SNHLY and CDR2 FYNNEI. CDR3 nucleotide sequence: TGTGCCAGCAGGCTTAGCGGGAGCGCAGATACGCAGTATTTT. Translated: CASRLSGSADTQYF.